This is a list of T cell receptor beta chains from one sample in a study of T cell responses to AZD1222 COVID-19 vaccine. TCRdb's table, derived via immunoSEQ multiplex PCR, lists solely in-frame clones and lacks some. Among under 150,000 clones, roughly 91% were seen once, and the ten largest hold 5.1%. Source: peripheral blood, taken on day 0 of AZD1222 vaccination. These receptor sequences come from an adult in good health. Each CDR3 is given with its conserved first and last residue. The D gene is left open where the match is weak. Where a row states a size, it is once, few, many or the class of an expanded clone; other rows omit it.

j_call d_call v_call clone_size cdr3_aa cdr3_nt
TRBJ2-7 TRBD2 TRBV5-1 NA CASSLRLAGDYEQYF TGCGCCAGCAGCTTGCGTCTAGCGGGGGATTACGAGCAGTACTTC
TRBJ1-3 NA TRBV5-3 NA CARSWGAGSSGNTIYF TGTGCCAGAAGCTGGGGAGCCGGGAGCTCTGGAAACACCATATATTTT
TRBJ1-6 TRBD1 TRBV7-9 NA CASSRQGSVNSPLHF TGTGCCAGCAGCCGACAGGGGAGTGTAAATTCACCCCTCCACTTT
TRBJ2-7 TRBD1 TRBV27 NA CASSRGQGAYYEQYF TGTGCCAGCAGCCGGGGACAGGGGGCTTACTACGAGCAGTACTTC
TRBJ1-5 NA TRBV3-1/TRBV3-2 NA CASSQGHSNQPQHF TGTGCCAGCAGCCAAGGACATAGCAATCAGCCCCAGCATTTT
TRBJ1-3 NA TRBV2 once CASSEQFSGNTIYF TGTGCCAGCAGTGAACAGTTCTCTGGAAACACCATATATTTT
TRBJ1-6 TRBD1 TRBV11-2 NA CASSSRGYNSPLHF TGTGCCAGCAGCAGCAGGGGGTATAATTCACCCCTCCACTTT
TRBJ2-7 TRBD2 TRBV11-2 NA CASSYWSTSGLTYEQYF TGTGCCAGCAGCTACTGGTCAACTAGCGGTCTTACCTACGAGCAGTACTTC
TRBJ2-4 NA TRBV5-5 NA CASSVVTGENIQYF TGTGCCAGCAGCGTGGTGACGGGAGAAAACATTCAGTACTTC
TRBJ2-4 NA TRBV6-7 NA CASSYLHGRLAEDIQYF TGTGCCAGCAGTTATCTCCACGGGCGGCTAGCAGAGGACATTCAGTACTTC
TRBJ1-3 NA TRBV15 NA CATSRQTGSGNTIYF TGTGCCACCAGCAGACAAACAGGGTCTGGAAACACCATATATTTT
TRBJ1-5 NA TRBV13 NA CASREGGSNQPQHF TGTGCCAGCAGGGAGGGAGGGAGCAATCAGCCCCAGCATTTT
TRBJ2-4 NA TRBV7-9 NA CASSLTRTGGSKNIQYF TGTGCCAGCAGCTTAACAAGGACTGGGGGTTCCAAAAACATTCAGTACTTC
TRBJ2-3 NA TRBV5-5 NA CASSSTTTTDTQYF TGTGCCAGCAGCTCGACTACCACCACAGATACGCAGTATTTT
TRBJ1-1 TRBD1 TRBV7-9 NA CASSYRQGAMDTEAFF TGTGCCAGCAGCTACCGACAGGGGGCGATGGACACTGAAGCTTTCTTT
TRBJ1-4 TRBD1 TRBV19 NA CASSARQGTNEKLFF TGTGCCAGTAGTGCGAGACAGGGGACTAATGAAAAACTGTTTTTT
TRBJ2-7 TRBD2 TRBV5-4 NA CASSLASGGHSYEQYF TGTGCCAGCAGCCTCGCCAGCGGGGGTCACTCCTACGAGCAGTACTTC
TRBJ2-1 NA TRBV3-1/TRBV3-2 NA CASSPSLREQFF TGTGCCAGCAGTCCCAGCCTAAGGGAGCAGTTCTTC
TRBJ1-3 NA TRBV21-1 NA CASSKAQTGIIKSHGNTIYF TGTGCCAGCAGCAAAGCGCAGACAGGAATCATCAAATCGCACGGAAACACCATATATTTT
TRBJ1-2 NA TRBV2 NA CASRDPNYGYTF TGTGCCAGCAGGGACCCTAACTATGGCTACACCTTC
TRBJ2-1 NA TRBV30 NA CAWSVGPNEQFF TGTGCCTGGAGTGTAGGGCCGAATGAGCAGTTCTTC
TRBJ2-7 NA TRBV30 few CAWNYRMGGEQYF TGTGCCTGGAATTACCGCATGGGCGGCGAGCAGTACTTC
TRBJ2-3 NA TRBV5-1 NA CASSLRLSPSTDTQYF TGCGCCAGCAGCTTACGACTGTCCCCTAGCACAGATACGCAGTATTTT
TRBJ2-4 TRBD2 TRBV11-2 NA CASSLEGGTSGRKNIQYF TGTGCCAGCAGCTTAGAAGGGGGTACTAGCGGGCGAAAAAACATTCAGTACTTC
TRBJ2-5 TRBD2 TRBV4-1 NA CASSQEGAGGRSGLRETQYF TGCGCCAGCAGCCAAGAAGGGGCGGGGGGCAGGTCAGGACTGCGGGAGACCCAGTACTTC
TRBJ2-2 NA TRBV7-6 NA CASSVRDPNTGELFF TGTGCCAGCAGCGTCCGGGACCCGAACACCGGGGAGCTGTTTTTT
TRBJ1-2 TRBD1 TRBV7-2 NA CASRRDRDRDGYTF TGTGCCAGCAGACGGGACAGGGATAGGGATGGCTACACCTTC
TRBJ1-4 NA TRBV2 NA CASSDRALANEKLFF TGTGCCAGCAGCGACCGGGCCTTAGCTAATGAAAAACTGTTTTTT
TRBJ1-5 NA TRBV18 NA CASSFDGRNQPQHF TGTGCCAGCTCATTCGACGGACGCAATCAGCCCCAGCATTTT
TRBJ2-7 NA TRBV15 NA CATSRDRGARSLYEQYF TGTGCCACCAGCAGAGATCGTGGGGCTAGATCCCTCTACGAGCAGTACTTC
TRBJ2-1 NA TRBV7-8 NA CASSLAEGGNNEQFF TGTGCCAGCAGCTTAGCCGAAGGAGGGAACAATGAGCAGTTCTTC
TRBJ2-3 TRBD2 TRBV9 NA CASSLRTSGSWDTQYF TGTGCCAGCAGCCTAAGGACTAGCGGGAGTTGGGATACGCAGTATTTT
TRBJ2-1 TRBD2 TRBV9 NA CASSLAGSYNEQFF TGTGCCAGCAGCCTAGCGGGCTCCTACAATGAGCAGTTCTTC
TRBJ2-7 TRBD2 TRBV9 NA CASSQTGGRGPYEQYF TGTGCCAGCAGCCAAACGGGCGGGAGGGGCCCCTACGAGCAGTACTTC
TRBJ1-5 TRBD1 TRBV30 NA CAWSPRQGVSNQPQHF TGTGCCTGGAGCCCCCGGCAGGGGGTGAGCAATCAGCCCCAGCATTTT
TRBJ2-1 NA TRBV7-8 NA CASSSTGGYEQFF TGTGCCAGCAGCTCTACCGGGGGCTATGAGCAGTTCTTC
TRBJ1-2 NA TRBV27 NA CASSLAQGRGYTF TGTGCCAGCAGTTTGGCACAGGGAAGAGGCTACACCTTC
TRBJ1-1 TRBD1 TRBV9 NA CASTRGGGGEAFF TGTGCCAGCACCCGAGGGGGCGGGGGTGAAGCTTTCTTT
TRBJ2-2 NA TRBV7-9 NA CASSQSGSGELFF TGTGCCAGCAGCCAGTCGGGGTCCGGGGAGCTGTTTTTT
TRBJ1-1 TRBD1 TRBV7-2 NA CASSPAGGTEAFF TGTGCCAGCAGCCCCGCAGGGGGCACTGAAGCTTTCTTT
TRBJ1-1 NA TRBV2 NA CASSAGSGTEAFF TGTGCCAGCAGTGCAGGGTCGGGCACTGAAGCTTTCTTT